This T cell receptor beta chain was captured in a study of memory CD4+ T cells and cytomegalovirus serostatus. Study information: This sample comes from healthy Belgian adults, under 10 CMV seropositive, approximately 24 seronegative.

The CDR3 is 13 amino acids. Unmatched junction bases numbered 6, after V lost 6 bases and J lost 7 bases. The germline gives CDR1 ENHRY, CDR2 SYGVKD. Single viable CD3+CD4+CD8-CD45RO+ cells were sorted as the memory CD4+ T cells. After thawing, CD4+ T cells were positively selected. The method was immunoSEQ multiplex PCR; TCRdb's version includes in-frame clones alone and lacks a portion of them. The data show tens of thousands of clones, around 80% seen once. The sequence was obtained from an adult in good health and CMV-seronegative. Sequencing was done on a sample of memory CD4+ T cells from blood. The chain combines TRBV10-3 with TRBJ1-5; the match to TRBD1 covers 7 bases. CDR3 DNA: TGTGCCATCAGCCCAGACAGGGCACAGCCCCAGCATTTT. This sequence encodes CAISPDRAQPQHF.